The 2 T cell receptor beta chains reported below all come from one sample, sequenced in a study of T cell repertoires in cytomegalovirus infection. TCRdb reprocessed the reads via MiXCR and lists one record per CDR3 protein. The sample yields roughly 230,000 distinct CDR3 sequences, 22% seen once. Sequencing was performed on CD8+ T cells from PBMCs. Receptor source: a human donor in good health (CMV status not recorded). Some clones in this sample may be carry-over from other donors' samples.

This clonotype was seen only a few times. This sequence joins TRBV15 and TRBJ2-3, with 8 bases aligning to TRBD1. Germline V gives CDR1 LNHNV, CDR2 YYDKDF (reference sequence). The trim removed 1 base at V and 4 bases at J, leaving 1 base unmatched. The CDR3 consists of 14 residues. This chain's CDR3 is CATSRATGADTQYF. DNA for the CDR3: TGTGCCACCAGCAGAGCGACAGGGGCAGATACGCAGTATTTT.

The gene calls are TRBV7-2 and TRBJ2-6; 7 nucleotides match TRBD2. V lost 6 bases to trimming and J lost 0 bases; unmatched junction nucleotides: 5. In germline, CDR1 is SGHTA, CDR2 FQGNSA. The CDR3 runs 16 residues. CDR3 loop: CASRAGVSSGANVLTF. The CDR3 DNA reads as TGTGCCAGCAGGGCGGGAGTTTCCTCTGGGGCCAACGTCCTGACTTTC.